This T cell receptor beta chain was recorded in a study of cytomegalovirus exposure and HLA in healthy donors. Study observations and caveats: Both high specificity and high sensitivity reportedly marked the classifier's diagnosis of cytomegalovirus status. A prior analysis recorded that most TCR beta V segments were productive about 90% or about 30% of the time.

This cohort consisted of healthy bone marrow donors. Germline V CDR1 and CDR2: MDHEN, SYDVKM. The CDR3 contains 13 residues. Trimming pared 2 bases from V and 5 bases from J, leaving 9 bases between. About this clone itself: Its specificity is unknown.

Use of 60 Vbeta and 13 Jbeta primers characterized the PCR. This table comes from immunoSEQ multiplex PCR, and its TCRdb copy is limited to in-frame clones, with some not included. The table lists about 200,000 clones, 65% to 80% of them singletons. This clonotype was sampled from a man over 45 in good health and CMV-seronegative. The V call is TRBV28, the J call TRBJ1-2, with D possibly being TRBD1 (5 bases). Sequences were obtained from PBMCs. DNA of the CDR3: TGTGCCAGCAGTTTACAGGGAGGATATGGCTACACCTTC. Its translation: CASSLQGGYGYTF.